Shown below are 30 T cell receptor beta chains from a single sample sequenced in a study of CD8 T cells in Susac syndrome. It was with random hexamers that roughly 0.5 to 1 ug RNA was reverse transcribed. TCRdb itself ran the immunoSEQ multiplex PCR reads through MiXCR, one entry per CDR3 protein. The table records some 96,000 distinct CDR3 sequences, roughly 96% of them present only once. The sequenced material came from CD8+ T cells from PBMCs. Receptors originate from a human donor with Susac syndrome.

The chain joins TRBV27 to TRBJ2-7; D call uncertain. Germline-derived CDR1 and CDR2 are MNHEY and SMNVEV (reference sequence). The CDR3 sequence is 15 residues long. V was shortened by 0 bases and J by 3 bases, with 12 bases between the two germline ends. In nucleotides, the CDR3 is TGTGCCAGCAGTTTATCCAGTCCCTCGGGCTACGAGCAGTACTTC. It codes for CASSLSSPSGYEQYF.

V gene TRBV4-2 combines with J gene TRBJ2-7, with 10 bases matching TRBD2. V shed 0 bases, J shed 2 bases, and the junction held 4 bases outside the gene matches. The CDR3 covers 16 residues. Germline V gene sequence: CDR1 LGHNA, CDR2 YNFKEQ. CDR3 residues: CASSQEGAGGPYEQYF. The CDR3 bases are TGTGCCAGCAGCCAAGAAGGAGCGGGGGGGCCCTACGAGCAGTACTTC.

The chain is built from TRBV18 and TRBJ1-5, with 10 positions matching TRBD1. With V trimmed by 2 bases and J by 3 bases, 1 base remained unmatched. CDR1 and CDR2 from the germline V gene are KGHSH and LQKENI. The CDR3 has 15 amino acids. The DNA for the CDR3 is TGTGCCAGCTCACCAGGGACAGGGGACAATCAGCCCCAGCATTTT. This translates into CASSPGTGDNQPQHF.

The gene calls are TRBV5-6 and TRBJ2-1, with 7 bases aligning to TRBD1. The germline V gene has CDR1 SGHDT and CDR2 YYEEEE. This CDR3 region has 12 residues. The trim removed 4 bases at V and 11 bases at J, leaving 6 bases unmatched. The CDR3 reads CASSTGQTKQFF. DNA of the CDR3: TGTGCCAGCAGCACGGGACAGACGAAGCAGTTCTTC.

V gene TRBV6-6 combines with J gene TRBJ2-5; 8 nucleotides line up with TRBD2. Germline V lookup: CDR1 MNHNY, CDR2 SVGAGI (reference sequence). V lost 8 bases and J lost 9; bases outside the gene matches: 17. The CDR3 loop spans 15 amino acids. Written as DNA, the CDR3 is TGTGCCAGCGGATACGCGGGGGGTACCGGGGGGGCCCAGTACTTC. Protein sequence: CASGYAGGTGGAQYF.

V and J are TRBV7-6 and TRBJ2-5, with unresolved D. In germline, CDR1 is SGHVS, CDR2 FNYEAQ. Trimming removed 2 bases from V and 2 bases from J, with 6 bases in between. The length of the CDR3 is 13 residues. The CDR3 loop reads CASSLHRQETQYF. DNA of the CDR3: TGTGCCAGCAGCTTACACAGACAAGAGACCCAGTACTTC. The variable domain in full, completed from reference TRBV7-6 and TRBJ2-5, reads GAGVSQSPRYKVTKRGQDVALRCDPISGHVSLYWYRQALGQGPEFLTYFNYEAQQDKSGLPNDRFSAERPEGSISTLTIQRTEQRDSAMYRCASSLHRQETQYFGPGTRLLVL.

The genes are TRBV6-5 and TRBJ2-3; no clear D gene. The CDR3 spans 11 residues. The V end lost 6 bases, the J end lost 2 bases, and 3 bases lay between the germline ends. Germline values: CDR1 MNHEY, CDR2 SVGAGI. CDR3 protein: CASRTTDTQYF. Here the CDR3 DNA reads TGTGCCAGCAGGACCACAGATACGCAGTATTTT.

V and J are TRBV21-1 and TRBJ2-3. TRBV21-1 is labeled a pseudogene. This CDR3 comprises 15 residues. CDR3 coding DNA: TGTGCCAGCAGCCAAGCACCAATAACGACAGATACGCAGTATTTT. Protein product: CASSQAPITTDTQYF.

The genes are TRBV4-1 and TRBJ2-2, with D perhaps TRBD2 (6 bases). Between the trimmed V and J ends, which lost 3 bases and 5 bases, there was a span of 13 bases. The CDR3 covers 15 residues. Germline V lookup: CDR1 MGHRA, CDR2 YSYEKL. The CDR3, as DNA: TGCGCCAGCAGCCACCCGAGGAGGGATACCGGGGAGCTGTTTTTT. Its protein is CASSHPRRDTGELFF.

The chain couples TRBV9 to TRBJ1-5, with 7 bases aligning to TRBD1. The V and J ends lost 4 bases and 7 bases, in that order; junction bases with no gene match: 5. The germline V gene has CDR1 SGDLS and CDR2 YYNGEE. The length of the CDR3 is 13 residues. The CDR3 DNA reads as TGTGCCAGCAGCCAGACAGGGAACCAGCCCCAGCATTTT. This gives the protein CASSQTGNQPQHF.

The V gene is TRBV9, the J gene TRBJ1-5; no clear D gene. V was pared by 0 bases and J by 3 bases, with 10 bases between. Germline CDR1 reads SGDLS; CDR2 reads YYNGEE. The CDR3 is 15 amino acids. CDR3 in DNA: TGTGCCAGCAGCGTAGAGCCCGGTCTCAATCAGCCCCAGCATTTT. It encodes CASSVEPGLNQPQHF.

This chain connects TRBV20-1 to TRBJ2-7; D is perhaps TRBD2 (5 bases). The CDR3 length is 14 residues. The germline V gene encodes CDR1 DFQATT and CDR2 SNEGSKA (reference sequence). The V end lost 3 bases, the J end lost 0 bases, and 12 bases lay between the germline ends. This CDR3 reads CSASYGMSSYEQYF. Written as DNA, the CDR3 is TGCAGTGCTAGTTACGGGATGAGCTCCTACGAGCAGTACTTC.

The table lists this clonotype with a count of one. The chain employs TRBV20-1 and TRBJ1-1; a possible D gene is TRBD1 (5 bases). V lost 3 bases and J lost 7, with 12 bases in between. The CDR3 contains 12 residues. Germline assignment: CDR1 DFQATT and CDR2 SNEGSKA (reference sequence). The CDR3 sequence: CSARAHGGEAFF. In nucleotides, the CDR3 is TGCAGTGCTAGGGCCCACGGGGGTGAAGCTTTCTTT.

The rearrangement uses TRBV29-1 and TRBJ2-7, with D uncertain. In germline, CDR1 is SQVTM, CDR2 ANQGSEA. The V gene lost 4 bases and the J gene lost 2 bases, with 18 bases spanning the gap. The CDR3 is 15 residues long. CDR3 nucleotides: TGCAGCGTTGCAAAAGGACGACATAATGCCTACGAGCAGTACTTC. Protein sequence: CSVAKGRHNAYEQYF.

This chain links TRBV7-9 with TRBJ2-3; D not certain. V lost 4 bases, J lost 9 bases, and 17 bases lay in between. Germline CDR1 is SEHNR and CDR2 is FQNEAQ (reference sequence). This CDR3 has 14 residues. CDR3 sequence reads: CASSSPTHVRTQYF. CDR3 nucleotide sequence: TGTGCCAGCAGCTCCCCCACCCACGTCCGAACGCAGTATTTT.

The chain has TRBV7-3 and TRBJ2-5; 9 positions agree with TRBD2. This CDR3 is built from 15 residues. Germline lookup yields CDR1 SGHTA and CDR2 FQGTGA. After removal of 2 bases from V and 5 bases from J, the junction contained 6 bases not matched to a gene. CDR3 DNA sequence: TGTGCCAGCAGCTTAGGCCCTAGCGGGAAGGAGACCCAGTACTTC. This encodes CASSLGPSGKETQYF.

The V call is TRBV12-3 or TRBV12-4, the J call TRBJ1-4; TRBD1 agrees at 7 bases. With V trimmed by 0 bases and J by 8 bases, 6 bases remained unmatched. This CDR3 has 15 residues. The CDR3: CASSLALGDSEKLFF. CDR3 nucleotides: TGTGCCAGCAGTTTAGCGCTCGGGGACAGCGAAAAACTGTTTTTT.

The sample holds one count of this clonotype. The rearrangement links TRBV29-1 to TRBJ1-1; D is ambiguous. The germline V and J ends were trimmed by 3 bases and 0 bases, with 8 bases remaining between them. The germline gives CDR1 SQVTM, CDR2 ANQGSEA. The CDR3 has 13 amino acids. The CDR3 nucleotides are TGCAGCGTTGAGTGGCCGATGAACACTGAAGCTTTCTTT. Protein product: CSVEWPMNTEAFF.

The DNA for the CDR3 is TGTGCCAGCATCTCTAGGGCCCGGCCAGATACGCAGTATTTT. Protein product: CASISRARPDTQYF. The rearrangement joins TRBV12-3 or TRBV12-4 to TRBJ2-3; D is ambiguous. The CDR3 runs 14 residues. The V gene lost 7 bases and the J gene lost 4 bases, with 15 bases spanning the gap.

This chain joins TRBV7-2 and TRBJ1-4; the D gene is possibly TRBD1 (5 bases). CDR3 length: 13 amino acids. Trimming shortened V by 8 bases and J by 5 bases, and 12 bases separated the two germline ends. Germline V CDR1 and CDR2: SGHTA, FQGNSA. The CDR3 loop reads CASSKQENEKLFF. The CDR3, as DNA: TGTGCCAGCTCTAAACAGGAGAATGAAAAACTGTTTTTT.

The CDR3 bases are TGTGCCAGCGGGGACGGGAGGCCGCAAGAGACCCAGTACTTC. It is translated as CASGDGRPQETQYF. The chain is built from TRBV6-1 and TRBJ2-5; 7 nucleotides align to TRBD2. The CDR3 contains 14 residues. V shed 8 bases and J 2 bases; nucleotides not matched to a gene: 8. Germline lookup yields CDR1 MNHNS and CDR2 SASEGT.

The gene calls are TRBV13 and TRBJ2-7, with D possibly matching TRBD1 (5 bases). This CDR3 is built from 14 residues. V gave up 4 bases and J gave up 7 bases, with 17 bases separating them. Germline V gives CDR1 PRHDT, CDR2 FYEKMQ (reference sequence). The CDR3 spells CASSWGTGPGEQYF. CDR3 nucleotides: TGTGCCAGCAGCTGGGGAACAGGACCTGGGGAGCAGTACTTC.

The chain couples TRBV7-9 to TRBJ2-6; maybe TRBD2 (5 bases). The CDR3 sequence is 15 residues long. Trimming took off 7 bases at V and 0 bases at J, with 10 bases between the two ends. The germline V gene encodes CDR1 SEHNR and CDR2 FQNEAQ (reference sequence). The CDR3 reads CASTGEGSGANVLTF. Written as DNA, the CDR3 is TGTGCCAGCACCGGAGAGGGCTCTGGGGCCAACGTCCTGACTTTC.

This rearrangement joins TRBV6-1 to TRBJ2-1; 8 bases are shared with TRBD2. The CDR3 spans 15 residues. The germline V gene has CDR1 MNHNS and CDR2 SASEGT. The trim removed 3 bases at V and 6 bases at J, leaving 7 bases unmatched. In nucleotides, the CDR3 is TGTGCCAGCAGTGATTTAGCGGGGCCCCCCAATGAGCAGTTCTTC. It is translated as CASSDLAGPPNEQFF.

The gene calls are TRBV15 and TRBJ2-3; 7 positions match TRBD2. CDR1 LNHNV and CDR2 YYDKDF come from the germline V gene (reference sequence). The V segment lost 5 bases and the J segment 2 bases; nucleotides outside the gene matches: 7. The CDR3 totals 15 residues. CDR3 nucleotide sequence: TGTGCCACCAGCGGAAGCGGGGAAGACACAGATACGCAGTATTTT. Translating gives CATSGSGEDTDTQYF.

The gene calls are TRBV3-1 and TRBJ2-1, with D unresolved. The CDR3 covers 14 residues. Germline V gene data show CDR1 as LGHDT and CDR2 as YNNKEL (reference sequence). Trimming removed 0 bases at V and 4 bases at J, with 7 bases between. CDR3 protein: CASSQDSTYNEQFF. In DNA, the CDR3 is TGTGCCAGCAGCCAAGATAGTACGTACAATGAGCAGTTCTTC.

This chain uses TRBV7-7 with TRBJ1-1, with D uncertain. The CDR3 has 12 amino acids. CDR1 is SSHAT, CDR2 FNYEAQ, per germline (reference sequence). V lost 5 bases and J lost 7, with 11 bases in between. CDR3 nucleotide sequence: TGTGCCAGCAGCCCACTCGGCCGTGAAGCTTTCTTT. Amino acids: CASSPLGREAFF.

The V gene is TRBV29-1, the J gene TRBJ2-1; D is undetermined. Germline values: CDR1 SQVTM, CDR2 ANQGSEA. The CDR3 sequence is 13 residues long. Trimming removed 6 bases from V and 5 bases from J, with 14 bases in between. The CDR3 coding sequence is TGCAGCGTAGCCAAGCAGCCCCACAATGAGCAGTTCTTC. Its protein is CSVAKQPHNEQFF.

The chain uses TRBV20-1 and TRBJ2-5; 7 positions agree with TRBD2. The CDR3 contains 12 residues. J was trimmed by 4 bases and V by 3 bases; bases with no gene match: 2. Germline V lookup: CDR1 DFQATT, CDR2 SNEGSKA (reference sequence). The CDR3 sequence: CSARERGETQYF. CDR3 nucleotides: TGCAGTGCTAGGGAGCGGGGAGAGACCCAGTACTTC.

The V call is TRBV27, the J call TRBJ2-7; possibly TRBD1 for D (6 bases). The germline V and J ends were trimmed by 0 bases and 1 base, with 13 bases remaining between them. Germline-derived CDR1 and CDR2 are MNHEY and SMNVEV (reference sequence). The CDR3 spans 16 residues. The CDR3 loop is CASSLSPDSPSYEQYF. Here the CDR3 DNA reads TGTGCCAGCAGTTTATCGCCGGACAGCCCTTCCTACGAGCAGTACTTC.